What follows describes a single TCR beta chain. This clone came up a few times. Its target antigen remains unknown. The record has no base qualities; no much larger clone is one base away. The data belong to a study of blood T cell repertoires in COVID-19 (dated by TCRdb to 2020 to 2022). The study in broad terms: The collaborator samples originated in the United States, Italy and Spain and spanned the acute and convalescent phases of COVID-19. The prospective study material was composed of cDNA or gDNA derived from T cells, B-cell-depleted T cells, or PBMCs. Subjects who had been exposed to COVID-19, were actively infected with it, or had recovered from it provided the deeply sampled blood TCRbeta repertoires that made up the dataset. The repertoires were released in a freely available public database intended as a resource for research on the immune response to SARS-CoV-2. The samples were drawn from the first 160 participants of the ongoing ImmuneRACE study and from 1,254 subjects provided by 6 global collaborators. Sample metadata almost always included a de-identified subject ID, COVID-19 status, age in years and sex. Where HLA class I and class II types were available, the types were taken from metadata supplied by the sample provider, not from assay-based typing. Study-wide findings and limitations: The amount of clinical and demographic metadata varied by source and participant and was provided uncurated.

Its CDR3 holds 16 amino acids, cysteine through phenylalanine. The sequence is cut down to CDR3 DNA, 48 bases in frame from base 1. Based on the germline V gene, the CDR1 and CDR2 sequences are SGHNT and YENEEA. The V and J ends are trimmed by 0 bases and 3 bases, leaving 14 bases between them. The collaborating institutions used their own protocols to collect whole blood in K2EDTA tubes. For TCRbeta analysis, collaborators shipped samples as frozen whole blood, isolated PBMCs, or DNA extracted from either of those sample types. TCRbeta CDR3 regions were amplified from genomic DNA by means of the immunoSEQ Assay, a bias-controlled multiplex PCR. As for the authors' bioinformatics: The number of nucleated cells in each sample was estimated from the amplification of reference gene primers within the assay. Sequence reads were collapsed and filtered to measure the absolute abundance of every unique TCRbeta CDR3 rearrangement. For each sample, productive Simpson clonality was calculated as the square root of Simpson's diversity index across productive rearrangements. In TCRdb, the immuneACCESS table is reduced to in-frame sequences with V and J assigned. These tables do not hold every clone; where another copy was compared, an unresolved V gene accounts for under half, and the others remain unexplained. The DNA was the basis for D and trimming; V, J and clone size are from that table. This sample holds 63,000 or so clones; 85% to 90% were observed only once. The ten largest clones capture 1.3% to 1.5% of the sample.

The clonotype originates from a human donor in a cohort sampled during active COVID-19. The sequenced sample was peripheral blood. This sequence uses TRBV11-3 and TRBJ1-1; the D gene is possibly TRBD1, with 6 bases matching. The encoded CDR3 is CASSLDGRGGDTEAFF. The DNA reads TGTGCCAGCAGCTTAGATGGGAGAGGGGGGGACACTGAAGCTTTCTTT.